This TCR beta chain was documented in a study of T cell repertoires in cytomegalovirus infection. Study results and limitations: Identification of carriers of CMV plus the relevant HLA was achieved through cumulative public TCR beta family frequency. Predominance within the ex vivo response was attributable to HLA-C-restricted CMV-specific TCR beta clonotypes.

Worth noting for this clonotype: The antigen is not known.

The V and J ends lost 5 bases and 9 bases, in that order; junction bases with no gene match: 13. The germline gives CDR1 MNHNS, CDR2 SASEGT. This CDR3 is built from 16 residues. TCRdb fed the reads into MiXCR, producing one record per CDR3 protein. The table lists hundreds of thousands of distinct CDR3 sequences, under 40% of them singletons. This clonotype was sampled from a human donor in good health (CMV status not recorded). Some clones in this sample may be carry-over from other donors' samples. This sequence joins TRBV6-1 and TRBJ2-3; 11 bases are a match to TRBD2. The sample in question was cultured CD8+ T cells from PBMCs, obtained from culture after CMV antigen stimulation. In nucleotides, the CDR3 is TGTGCCAGCAGTCCCTCTAGCGGGGGGCTCCCCGACACGCAGTATTTT. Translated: CASSPSSGGLPDTQYF.